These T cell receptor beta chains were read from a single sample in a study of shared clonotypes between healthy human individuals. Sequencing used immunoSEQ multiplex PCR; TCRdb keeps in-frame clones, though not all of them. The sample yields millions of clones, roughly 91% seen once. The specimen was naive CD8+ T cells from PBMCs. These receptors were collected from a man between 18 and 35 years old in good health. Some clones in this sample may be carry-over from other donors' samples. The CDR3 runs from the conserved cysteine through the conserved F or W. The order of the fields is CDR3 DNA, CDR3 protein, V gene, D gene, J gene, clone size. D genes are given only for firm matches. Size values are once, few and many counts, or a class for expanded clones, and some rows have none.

TGTGCCAGCAGCCAATCGATATCGGATTACGAGCAGTACTTC | CASSQSISDYEQYF | TRBV4-2 | NA | TRBJ2-7 | NA
TGTGCCAGCAGTAGAACAGGGTCATTGTTGCAGCCCCAGCATTTT | CASSRTGSLLQPQHF | TRBV6-5 | NA | TRBJ1-5 | NA
TGTGCCAGCAGTTTAGTGGGACTAGCGGGAATCGGGAACACCGGGGAGCTGTTTTTT | CASSLVGLAGIGNTGELFF | TRBV27 | TRBD2 | TRBJ2-2 | NA
TGTGCCTGGAGTGGGACGGTCCTCTATGGCTACACCTTC | CAWSGTVLYGYTF | TRBV30 | NA | TRBJ1-2 | NA
TGTGCCAGCAGGGGACAGGGGGCCTACGAGCAGTACTTC | CASRGQGAYEQYF | TRBV6-1 | TRBD1 | TRBJ2-7 | NA
TGTGCCAGTAGATCGGGCGCTGAAAAACTGTTTTTT | CASRSGAEKLFF | TRBV19 | NA | TRBJ1-4 | NA
TGTGCCAGCAGCACCAATCAGCCCCAGCATTTT | CASSTNQPQHF | TRBV28 | NA | TRBJ1-5 | NA
TGCGCCAGCAGCCAGGGCAACCGGGTCGCAGATACGCAGTATTTT | CASSQGNRVADTQYF | TRBV4-3 | NA | TRBJ2-3 | NA
TGTGCCAGCAGCAATCCACCCAACAGGGATACACCCTACAATGAGCAGTTCTTC | CASSNPPNRDTPYNEQFF | TRBV11-2 | NA | TRBJ2-1 | NA
TGTGCCAGCAGCTTGTTTGGGACAGGAGCCTACGAGCAGTACTTC | CASSLFGTGAYEQYF | TRBV5-4 | TRBD1 | TRBJ2-7 | NA
TGTGCCACCGCGACAGCCTCCTACGAGCAGTACTTC | CATATASYEQYF | TRBV28 | NA | TRBJ2-7 | NA
TGTGCCAGCAGTTTAGGACAGGGTTTCAATGGCTACACCTTC | CASSLGQGFNGYTF | TRBV27 | TRBD1 | TRBJ1-2 | NA
TGTGCCAGCAGTCTTACCCCCCTAGCGGGAGAGGCAGATACGCAGTATTTT | CASSLTPLAGEADTQYF | TRBV2 | TRBD2 | TRBJ2-3 | NA
TGTGCCAGCAGTTTACGGGTGGGCGGAAACACCATATATTTT | CASSLRVGGNTIYF | TRBV27 | NA | TRBJ1-3 | NA
TGTGCCAGCGGTACTAGCGGGAGCGGCACCGGGGAGCTGTTTTTT | CASGTSGSGTGELFF | TRBV5-4 | TRBD2 | TRBJ2-2 | NA
TGTGCCACTCACCCAACACTTGCCGGCGAGCAGTACTTC | CATHPTLAGEQYF | TRBV28 | NA | TRBJ2-7 | NA
TGCGCCAGCAGCCAACGACTAGCTTGGAATGAGCAGTTCTTC | CASSQRLAWNEQFF | TRBV4-3 | TRBD2 | TRBJ2-1 | NA
TGTGCCAGCAGCCCCGGACAGGGTCTGAATGAGCAGTTCTTC | CASSPGQGLNEQFF | TRBV7-9 | TRBD1 | TRBJ2-1 | NA
TGTGCCAGCAGTAGAGGAGAGGAGTATCAGCCCCAGCATTTT | CASSRGEEYQPQHF | TRBV9 | NA | TRBJ1-5 | NA
TGTGCCTGCAGGGGACTAGGCTATGGCTACACCTTC | CACRGLGYGYTF | TRBV30 | NA | TRBJ1-2 | NA
TGTGCCAGCAGTTACGGCCTAGCGGGGGGTTACGAGCAGTACTTC | CASSYGLAGGYEQYF | TRBV6-6 | TRBD2 | TRBJ2-7 | NA
TGTGCCATCAATCCTAGCGGATTCACCGGGGAGCTGTTTTTT | CAINPSGFTGELFF | TRBV10-3 | TRBD2 | TRBJ2-2 | NA
TGTGCCAGCAGCCCCAGGGGGCTGAATCAGCCCCAGCATTTT | CASSPRGLNQPQHF | TRBV6-1 | TRBD1 | TRBJ1-5 | NA
TGTGCCAGCAGCTTAGACAGGACCACCTACGAGCAGTACTTC | CASSLDRTTYEQYF | TRBV13 | NA | TRBJ2-7 | once
TGCGCCAGCAGCTTGGGCTTGGGGAAGCGGGTTTCATCCGGGGAGCTGTTTTTT | CASSLGLGKRVSSGELFF | TRBV5-1 | NA | TRBJ2-2 | NA